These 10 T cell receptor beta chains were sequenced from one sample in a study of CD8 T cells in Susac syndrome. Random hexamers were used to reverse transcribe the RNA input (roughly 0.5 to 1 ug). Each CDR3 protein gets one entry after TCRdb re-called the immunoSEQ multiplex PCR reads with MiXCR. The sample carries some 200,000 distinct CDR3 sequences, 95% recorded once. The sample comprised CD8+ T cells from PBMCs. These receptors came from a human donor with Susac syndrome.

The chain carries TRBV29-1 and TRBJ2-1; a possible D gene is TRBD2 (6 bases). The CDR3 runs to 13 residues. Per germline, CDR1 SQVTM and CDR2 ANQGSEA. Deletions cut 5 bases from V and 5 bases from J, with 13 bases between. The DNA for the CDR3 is TGCAGCGTTCGGGGCGGGACGAACAATGAGCAGTTCTTC. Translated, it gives CSVRGGTNNEQFF.

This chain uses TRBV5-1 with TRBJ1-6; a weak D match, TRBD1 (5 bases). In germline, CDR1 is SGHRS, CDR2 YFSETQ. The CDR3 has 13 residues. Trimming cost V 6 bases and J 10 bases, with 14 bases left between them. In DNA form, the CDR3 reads TGCGCCAGCACTAAGGGGTATCAATCACCCCTCCACTTT. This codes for CASTKGYQSPLHF.

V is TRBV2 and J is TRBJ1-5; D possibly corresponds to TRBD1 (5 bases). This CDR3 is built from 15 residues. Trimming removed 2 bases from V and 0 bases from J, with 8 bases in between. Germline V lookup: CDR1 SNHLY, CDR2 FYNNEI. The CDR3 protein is CASSEYRSSNQPQHF. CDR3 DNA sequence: TGTGCCAGCAGTGAATACAGGAGTAGCAATCAGCCCCAGCATTTT.

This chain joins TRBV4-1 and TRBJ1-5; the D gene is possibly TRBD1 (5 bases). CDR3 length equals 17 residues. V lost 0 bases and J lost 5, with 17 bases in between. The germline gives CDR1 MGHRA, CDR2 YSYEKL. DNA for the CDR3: TGCGCCAGCAGCCAAGAGTGGGGACCCGTCCGCGATCAGCCCCAGCATTTT. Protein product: CASSQEWGPVRDQPQHF.

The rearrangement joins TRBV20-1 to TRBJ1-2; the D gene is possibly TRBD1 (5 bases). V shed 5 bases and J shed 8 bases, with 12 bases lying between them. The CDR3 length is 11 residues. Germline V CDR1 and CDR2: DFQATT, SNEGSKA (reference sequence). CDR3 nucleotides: TGCAGTGCTGGGACGGACCGCGGCTACACCTTC. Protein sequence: CSAGTDRGYTF.

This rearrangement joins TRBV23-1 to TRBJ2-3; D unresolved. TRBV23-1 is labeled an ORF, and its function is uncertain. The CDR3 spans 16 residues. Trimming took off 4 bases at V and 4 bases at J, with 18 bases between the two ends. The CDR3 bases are TGCGCCAGCAGTCCGAACACATCTCCTGAGGCAGATACGCAGTATTTT. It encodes CASSPNTSPEADTQYF.

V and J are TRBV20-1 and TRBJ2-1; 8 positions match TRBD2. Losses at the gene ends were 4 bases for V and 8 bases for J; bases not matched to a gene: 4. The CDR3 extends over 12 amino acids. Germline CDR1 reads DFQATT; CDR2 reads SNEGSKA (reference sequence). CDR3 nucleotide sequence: TGCAGTGCTAAAAGGCGGGGGGATGAGCAGTTCTTC. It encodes CSAKRRGDEQFF.

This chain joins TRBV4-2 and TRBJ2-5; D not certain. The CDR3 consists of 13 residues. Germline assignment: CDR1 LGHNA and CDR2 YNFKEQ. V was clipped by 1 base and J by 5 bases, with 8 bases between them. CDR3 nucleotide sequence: TGTGCCAGCAGCCAAGTGATCCGGGAGACCCAGTACTTC. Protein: CASSQVIRETQYF.

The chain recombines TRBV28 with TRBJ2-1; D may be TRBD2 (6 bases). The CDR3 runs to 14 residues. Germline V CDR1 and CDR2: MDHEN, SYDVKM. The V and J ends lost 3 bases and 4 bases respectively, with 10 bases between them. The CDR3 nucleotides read TGTGCCAGCAGTTTCCGTAGCGGATACAATGAGCAGTTCTTC. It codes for CASSFRSGYNEQFF.

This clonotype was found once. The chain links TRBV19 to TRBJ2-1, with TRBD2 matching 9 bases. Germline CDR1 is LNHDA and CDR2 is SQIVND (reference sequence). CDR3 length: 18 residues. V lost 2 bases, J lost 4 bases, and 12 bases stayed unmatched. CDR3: CASSIPPVRTSEYNEQFF. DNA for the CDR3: TGTGCCAGTAGTATACCTCCTGTCCGGACTAGCGAATACAATGAGCAGTTCTTC.